These T cell receptor beta chains were read from a single sample in a study of graft-versus-host responses after intestinal transplantation. The antigens these receptors bind are not known. Clones were sequenced by immunoSEQ multiplex PCR, and TCRdb holds only the in-frame ones, with some missing. The sample contains about 120,000 clones, 85% to 95% of which appear only once. Source: unstimulated CD8+ T cells sorted from spleen or lymph node cells, taken before intestinal transplant. All receptors come from a human donor who received an intestinal transplant. CDR3s include the opening cysteine and the closing phenylalanine or tryptophan. A D gene is named only where the DNA matches it firmly. Clone sizes are given selectively: once, few, many, or a class where the clone is expanded.

v_gene	abundance	j_gene	len	d_gene	CDR3nt	CDR3aa
TRBV30	once	TRBJ2-7	15	-	TGTGCCTGGAGTTTAAACAGGGATCTTGTCCACGAGCAGTACTTC	CAWSLNRDLVHEQYF
TRBV9	-	TRBJ2-7	15	-	TGTGCCAGCAGCGTAGAGGGGGGGCCATCCTACGAGCAGTACTTC	CASSVEGGPSYEQYF
TRBV6-5	-	TRBJ2-3	12	-	TGTGCCAGCAGCCCTGTGGGGGGTACGCAGTATTTT	CASSPVGGTQYF
TRBV27	once	TRBJ2-3	18	-	TGTGCCAGCAGTTTAACCCCCTCCAGGGCCGGTAGCACAGATACGCAGTATTTT	CASSLTPSRAGSTDTQYF
TRBV11-2	-	TRBJ1-4	11	TRBD1	TGTGCCAGCAGCTTGGGGGACAGTCTGTTTTTT	CASSLGDSLFF
TRBV27	-	TRBJ2-5	14	-	TGTGCCAGCAGTCTGGGGGTTTACCAAGAGACCCAGTACTTC	CASSLGVYQETQYF
TRBV7-6	once	TRBJ2-3	16	-	TGTGCCAGCAGCTCTGACAGGGGAGGGAAAACAGATACGCAGTATTTT	CASSSDRGGKTDTQYF
TRBV27	-	TRBJ2-5	15	-	TGTGCCAGCAGTTTATCGCCCCAGTTCGGGGAGACCCAGTACTTC	CASSLSPQFGETQYF
TRBV5-4	few	TRBJ2-5	17	-	TGTGCCAGCAGCTGGGGTTGGTCCTCGACTAGGCAAGAGACCCAGTACTTC	CASSWGWSSTRQETQYF
TRBV11-2	-	TRBJ2-7	13	-	TGTGCCAGCAGCTTAGATTTACGCTACGAGCAGTACTTC	CASSLDLRYEQYF